These 16 T cell receptor beta chains came from one sample sequenced in a study of blood T cell repertoires in COVID-19. TCRdb's table, derived via immunoSEQ multiplex PCR, lists solely in-frame clones and lacks some. The table includes approximately 140,000 clones, 84% detected once. Sequencing was done on a sample of PBMCs or T cells enriched from blood (not recorded which). Receptors were obtained from a woman in her fifties or sixties with acute COVID-19.

The J gene is TRBJ1-4, the V gene TRBV28; no definite D call. The V gene's germline CDR1 is MDHEN and CDR2 SYDVKM. The CDR3 spans 13 residues. The ends were cut back, 6 bases at V and 8 bases at J, with 13 bases in the middle. The DNA for the CDR3 is TGTGCCAGCAGCCCCTTAGCCGCGGAAAAACTGTTTTTT. It translates to CASSPLAAEKLFF. Full variable domain (rest looked up from reference TRBV28 and TRBJ1-4): DVKVTQSSRYLVKRTGEKVFLECVQDMDHENMFWYRQDPGLGLRLIYFSYDVKMKEKGDIPEGYSVSREKKERFSLILESASTNQTSMYLCASSPLAAEKLFFGSGTQLSVL.

The chain uses TRBV7-8 and TRBJ2-7, with 7 positions matching TRBD2. Losses at the gene ends were 1 base for V and 5 bases for J; bases not matched to a gene: 5. Germline V gene sequence: CDR1 SGHVS, CDR2 FQNEAQ. There are 14 residues in the CDR3. The CDR3 spells CASSLVTGGNEQYF. The CDR3 DNA sequence: TGTGCCAGCAGCTTAGTGACGGGAGGAAACGAGCAGTACTTC. The entire variable domain, with the rest obtained from reference TRBV7-8 and TRBJ2-7, is as follows: GAGVSQSPRYKVAKRGQDVALRCDPISGHVSLFWYQQALGQGPEFLTYFQNEAQLDKSGLPSDRFFAERPEGSVSTLKIQRTQQEDSAVYLCASSLVTGGNEQYFGPGTRLTVT.

This rearrangement joins TRBV6-1 to TRBJ1-4; D is possibly TRBD1 (5 bases). Deletions cut 2 bases from V and 0 bases from J, with 13 bases between. CDR1 is MNHNS, CDR2 SASEGT, per germline. This CDR3 is built from 17 residues. CDR3 sequence: CASSEFATASTNEKLFF. In DNA form, the CDR3 reads TGTGCCAGCAGTGAATTCGCGACAGCCTCAACTAATGAAAAACTGTTTTTT.

The J gene is TRBJ2-4, the V gene TRBV19, with 7 bases lining up with TRBD2. Germline CDR1 LNHDA, CDR2 SQIVND (reference sequence). This CDR3 spans 19 amino acids. V shed 9 bases and J 0 bases; nucleotides not matched to a gene: 20. The CDR3 DNA sequence: TGTGCCAGCCGAAACCTAAGATCGTCTAGCGGCCTAGCCAAAAACATTCAGTACTTC. Protein product: CASRNLRSSSGLAKNIQYF.

The genes are TRBV5-4 and TRBJ2-3; 8 bases fit TRBD2. CDR1 SGHNT and CDR2 YYREEE come from the germline V gene (reference sequence). CDR3 length: 15 residues. V trimming: 4 bases; J trimming: 0 bases; junction bases outside the gene matches: 4. Written as DNA, the CDR3 is TGTGCCAGCAGCCGGGAGGGCGGGAGCACAGATACGCAGTATTTT. Translating it yields CASSREGGSTDTQYF. The variable domain in full, completed from reference TRBV5-4 and TRBJ2-3, reads ETGVTQSPTHLIKTRGQQVTLRCSSQSGHNTVSWYQQALGQGPQFIFQYYREEENGRGNFPPRFSGLQFPNYSSELNVNALELDDSALYLCASSREGGSTDTQYFGPGTRLTVL.

The rearrangement uses TRBV29-1 and TRBJ1-2, with 8 bases fitting TRBD1. Per the germline V gene, CDR1 is SQVTM and CDR2 is ANQGSEA. J was trimmed by 8 bases and V by 3 bases; bases with no gene match: 8. The CDR3 covers 13 residues. The CDR3 sequence is CSVDGQGAQGYTF. In nucleotides, the CDR3 is TGCAGCGTTGACGGTCAGGGGGCTCAAGGCTACACCTTC. The full variable domain, completed using reference TRBV29-1 and TRBJ1-2, is SAVISQKPSRDICQRGTSLTIQCQVDSQVTMMFWYRQQPGQSLTLIATANQGSEATYESGFVIDKFPISRPNLTFSTLTVSNMSPEDSSIYLCSVDGQGAQGYTFGSGTRLTVV.

CDR3 loop: CASSQEETGDVKLFF. CDR3 in DNA: TGTGCCAGCAGCCAAGAAGAGACAGGGGACGTAAAACTGTTTTTT. J is TRBJ1-4 and V is TRBV3-1 (or the pseudogene TRBV3-2), with TRBD1 matching 8 bases. Germline V gene data show CDR1 as LGHDT and CDR2 as YNNKEL (reference sequence). The CDR3 spans 15 residues. The V and J ends lost 0 bases and 10 bases, in that order; junction bases with no gene match: 7.

The chain's CDR3 is CASSPRGTSGRDTQYF. CDR3 sequence (DNA): TGTGCCAGCAGTCCTAGAGGGACTAGCGGGAGAGATACGCAGTATTTT. The chain is built from TRBV28 and TRBJ2-3; 14 bases agree with TRBD2. V was pared by 5 bases and J by 5 bases, with 6 bases of the junction left unmatched. The CDR3 runs to 16 residues. The V gene's germline CDR1 is MDHEN and CDR2 SYDVKM.

V gene TRBV29-1 combines with J gene TRBJ2-3; 10 bases are a match to TRBD2. The germline V gene encodes CDR1 SQVTM and CDR2 ANQGSEA. The junction had 11 bases not matched to a gene; V was cut back by 0 bases and J by 8 bases. CDR3 length equals 16 residues. The CDR3, as DNA: TGCAGCGTTGAAGAGGGGCGAACTAGCGGGAAAGGTACGCAGTATTTT. Its translation: CSVEEGRTSGKGTQYF.

The J gene is TRBJ1-1, the V gene TRBV27; 9 positions match TRBD1. The germline CDR1 and CDR2 sequences are MNHEY and SMNVEV (reference sequence). The junction had 4 bases not matched to a gene; V was cut back by 3 bases and J by 5 bases. This CDR3 comprises 14 residues. In nucleotides, the CDR3 is TGTGCCAGCAGTTTTGACAGGGGGGGTACTGAAGCTTTCTTT. As protein: CASSFDRGGTEAFF.

This chain links TRBV21-1 with TRBJ2-4; TRBD2 was called by the table and not checked on the DNA. TRBV21-1 is deemed a pseudogene. The CDR3 sequence is 19 residues long. CDR3 DNA: TGTGCCAGCAATACAAGCCAGCGGGACCTCCTAAGCGCCAAAAACATTCAGTACTTC. It translates to CASNTSQRDLLSAKNIQYF.

This rearrangement joins TRBV18 to TRBJ1-1, with 8 bases fitting TRBD1. V was pared by 4 bases and J by 2 bases, with 6 bases of the junction left unmatched. The CDR3 is 15 residues long. Germline CDR1 and CDR2: KGHSH and LQKENI. Here the CDR3 DNA reads TGTGCCAGCTCACTAGGGACAGGACAAAACACTGAAGCTTTCTTT. It yields the protein CASSLGTGQNTEAFF.

The V call is TRBV18, the J call TRBJ1-6, with D perhaps matching TRBD1 (6 bases). Germline V gives CDR1 KGHSH, CDR2 LQKENI. The CDR3 consists of 14 residues. V dropped 4 bases and J dropped 4 bases, with 8 bases sitting between them. CDR3 residues: CASSRTEYNSPLHF. In nucleotides, the CDR3 is TGTGCCAGCTCACGGACAGAGTATAATTCACCCCTCCACTTT.

The J gene is TRBJ2-1, the V gene TRBV25-1; 8 bases are shared with TRBD2. With V trimmed by 1 base and J by 7 bases, 6 bases remained unmatched. The CDR3 sequence is 15 residues long. Germline CDR1 reads MGHDK; CDR2 reads SYGVNS. CDR3: CASSELTGGLNEQFF. For the CDR3, the DNA is TGTGCCAGCAGTGAATTAACGGGAGGGCTTAATGAGCAGTTCTTC.

The rearrangement links TRBV11-2 to TRBJ1-2; maybe TRBD1 (5 bases). Germline V gene data show CDR1 as SGHAT and CDR2 as FQNNGV. This CDR3 contains 13 residues. V lost 5 bases and J lost 8, with 15 bases in between. CDR3 residues: CASSPGGGEGYTF. CDR3 bases: TGTGCCAGCAGCCCCGGCGGGGGGGAGGGCTACACCTTC. Full variable domain (missing parts from reference TRBV11-2 and TRBJ1-2): EAGVAQSPRYKIIEKRQSVAFWCNPISGHATLYWYQQILGQGPKLLIQFQNNGVVDDSQLPKDRFSAERLKGVDSTLKIQPAKLEDSAVYLCASSPGGGEGYTFGSGTRLTVV.

The sample holds a few counts of this clone. The chain joins TRBV7-5 to TRBJ1-2; TRBD1 was called by the table and not checked on the DNA. TRBV7-5 is noted as a pseudogene. The CDR3 has 16 residues. Written as DNA, the CDR3 is TGTGCCAGAAGTTGGGACAGGGGGCGCGGTAGCTATGGCTACACCTTC. Protein sequence: CARSWDRGRGSYGYTF.